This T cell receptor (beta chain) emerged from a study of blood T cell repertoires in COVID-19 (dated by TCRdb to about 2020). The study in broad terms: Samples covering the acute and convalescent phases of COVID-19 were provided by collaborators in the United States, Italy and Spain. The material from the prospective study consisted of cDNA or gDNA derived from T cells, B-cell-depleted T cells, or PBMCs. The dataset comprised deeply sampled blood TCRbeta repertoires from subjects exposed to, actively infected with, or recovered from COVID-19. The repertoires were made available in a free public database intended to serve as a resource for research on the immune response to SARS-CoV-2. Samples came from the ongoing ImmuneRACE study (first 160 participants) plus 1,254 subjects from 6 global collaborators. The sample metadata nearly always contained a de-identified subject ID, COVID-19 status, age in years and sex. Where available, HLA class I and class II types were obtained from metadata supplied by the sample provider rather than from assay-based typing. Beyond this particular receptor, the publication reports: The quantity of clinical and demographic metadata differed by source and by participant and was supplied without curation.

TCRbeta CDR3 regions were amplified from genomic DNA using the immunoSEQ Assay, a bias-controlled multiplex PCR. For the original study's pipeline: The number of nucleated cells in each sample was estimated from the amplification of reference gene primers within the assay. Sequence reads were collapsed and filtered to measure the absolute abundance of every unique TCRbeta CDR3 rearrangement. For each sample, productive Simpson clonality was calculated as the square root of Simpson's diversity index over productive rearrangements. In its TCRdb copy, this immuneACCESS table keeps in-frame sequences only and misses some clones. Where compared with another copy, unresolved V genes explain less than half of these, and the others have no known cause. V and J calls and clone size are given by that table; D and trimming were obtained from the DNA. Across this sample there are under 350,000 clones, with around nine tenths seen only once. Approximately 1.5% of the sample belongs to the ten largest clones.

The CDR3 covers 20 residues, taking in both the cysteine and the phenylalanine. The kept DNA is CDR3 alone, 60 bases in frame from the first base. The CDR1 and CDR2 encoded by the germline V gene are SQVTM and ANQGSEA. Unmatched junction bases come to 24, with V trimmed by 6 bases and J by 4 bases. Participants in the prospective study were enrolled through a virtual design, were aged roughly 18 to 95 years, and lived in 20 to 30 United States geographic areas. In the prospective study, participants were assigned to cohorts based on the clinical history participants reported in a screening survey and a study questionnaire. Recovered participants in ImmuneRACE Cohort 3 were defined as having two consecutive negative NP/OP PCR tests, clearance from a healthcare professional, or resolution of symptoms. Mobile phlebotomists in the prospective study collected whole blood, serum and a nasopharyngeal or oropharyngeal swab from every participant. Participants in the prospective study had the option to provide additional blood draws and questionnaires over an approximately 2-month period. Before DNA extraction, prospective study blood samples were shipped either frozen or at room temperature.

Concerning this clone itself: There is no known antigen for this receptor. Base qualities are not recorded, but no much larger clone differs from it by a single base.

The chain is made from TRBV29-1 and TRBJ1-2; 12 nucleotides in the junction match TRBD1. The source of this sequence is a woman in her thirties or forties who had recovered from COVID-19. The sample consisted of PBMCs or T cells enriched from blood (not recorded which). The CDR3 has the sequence CSVLTTLTGTGGRFGYGYTF. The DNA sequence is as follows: TGCAGCGTACTCACCACATTGACCGGGACAGGGGGCCGGTTCGGCTATGGCTACACCTTC.